These 23 T cell receptor beta chains were all obtained from the same sample, sequenced in a study of identical twins. TCRdb called the 5' RACE reads again in MiXCR, with one record for every CDR3 protein. Of about 900,000 distinct CDR3 sequences listed, about 12% are singletons. Another study also made use of these data, one on yellow fever vaccine responses in identical twins.

Sequencing used PBMCs. Receptor source: a woman younger than 35 in good health.

In its sample, this clonotype was seen many times. The chain uses TRBV15 and TRBJ2-7; TRBD1 is a possible D gene (5 bases). V dropped 1 base and J dropped 3 bases, with 10 bases sitting between them. CDR3 size: 14 residues. Germline V CDR1 and CDR2: LNHNV, YYDKDF (reference sequence). DNA for the CDR3: TGTGCCACCAGCAGAGGTGGACAAAACTACGAGCAGTACTTC. It is translated as CATSRGGQNYEQYF.

This clonotype occurred a few times. CDR3 sequence reads: CAGGTSGILDEQFF. For the CDR3, the DNA is TGTGCCGGAGGGACTAGCGGGATTCTTGATGAGCAGTTCTTC. The chain employs TRBV6-1 and TRBJ2-1; TRBD2 agrees at 13 bases. J was trimmed by 8 bases and V by 11 bases; bases with no gene match: 9. This CDR3 is built from 14 residues. From germline, CDR1 is MNHNS and CDR2 SASEGT.

In its sample, this clonotype was seen many times. This chain uses TRBV19 with TRBJ2-3; D perhaps matches TRBD1 (6 bases). Germline V gives CDR1 LNHDA, CDR2 SQIVND (reference sequence). The CDR3 consists of 15 residues. Trimming took off 5 bases at V and 1 base at J, with 13 bases between the two ends. The CDR3 sequence: CASSEQGIGTDTQYF. CDR3 DNA: TGTGCCAGTAGTGAACAGGGTATTGGCACAGATACGCAGTATTTT.

This rearrangement joins TRBV6-1 to TRBJ1-1, with 7 positions matching TRBD1. This CDR3 region has 14 residues. The junction had 6 bases not matched to a gene; V was cut back by 6 bases and J by 2 bases. Germline lookup yields CDR1 MNHNS and CDR2 SASEGT. In nucleotides, the CDR3 is TGTGCCAGCAGCAACGACAGGGTAAACACTGAAGCTTTCTTT. It specifies CASSNDRVNTEAFF.

This clonotype has only a few counts. The chain combines TRBV12-3 or TRBV12-4 with TRBJ2-1, with 13 bases fitting TRBD2. This CDR3 has 16 amino acids. V was pared by 6 bases and J by 6 bases, with 8 bases of the junction left unmatched. The CDR3 DNA follows: TGTGCCAGCAGCGGGTCCGGGACTAGCGGGACCAATGAGCAGTTCTTC. Translated: CASSGSGTSGTNEQFF.

This clonotype was detected a few times. The chain joins TRBV6-2 or TRBV6-3 to TRBJ1-1; 8 bases line up with TRBD1. In germline, CDR1 is MNHEY, CDR2 SVGEGT. This CDR3 has 17 residues. J gave up 1 base and V 6 bases, and 13 bases lay outside the gene matches. Here the CDR3 reads CASRDRGLGGANTEAFF. As DNA, the CDR3 is TGTGCCAGCAGAGACAGGGGCCTTGGGGGTGCGAACACTGAAGCTTTCTTT.

V is TRBV20-1 and J is TRBJ2-3; perhaps TRBD2 as D (6 bases). Between the trimmed V and J ends, which lost 0 bases and 2 bases, there was a span of 15 bases. CDR3 length: 16 amino acids. In germline, CDR1 is DFQATT, CDR2 SNEGSKA (reference sequence). The CDR3 is CSARDPGRGDTDTQYF. The CDR3 DNA reads as TGCAGTGCTAGAGATCCGGGGCGGGGCGACACAGATACGCAGTATTTT.

A few counts support this clonotype. The chain links TRBV4-1 to TRBJ1-6, with 9 bases fitting TRBD1. V was clipped by 0 bases and J by 2 bases; unmatched bases: 8. There are 19 residues in the CDR3. Germline values: CDR1 MGHRA, CDR2 YSYEKL. The CDR3 loop is CASSQDWTGVNPYNSPLHF. Here the CDR3 DNA reads TGCGCCAGCAGCCAAGATTGGACAGGGGTTAACCCCTATAATTCACCCCTCCACTTT.

The J gene is TRBJ1-2, the V gene TRBV15, with no clear D. This CDR3 region has 13 residues. Per the germline V gene, CDR1 is LNHNV and CDR2 is YYDKDF (reference sequence). Trimming shortened V by 1 base and J by 3 bases, and 6 bases separated the two germline ends. CDR3 coding DNA: TGTGCCACCAGCAGAGTTGGGGACTATGGCTACACCTTC. It yields the protein CATSRVGDYGYTF.

This clonotype was seen only a few times. The chain has TRBV20-1 and TRBJ2-7, with D possibly TRBD1 on 5 matching bases. This CDR3 region has 15 residues. Trimming shortened V by 2 bases and J by 0 bases, and 14 bases separated the two germline ends. Germline values: CDR1 DFQATT, CDR2 SNEGSKA (reference sequence). CDR3 loop: CSARRQQTPSYEQYF. The CDR3 nucleotides read TGCAGTGCTAGACGACAGCAGACACCCTCCTACGAGCAGTACTTC.

The gene calls are TRBV14 and TRBJ2-1, with D maybe TRBD2 (5 bases). This CDR3 is 16 amino acids long. Trimming took 0 bases from V and 8 from J, leaving 17 bases between them. Germline V CDR1 and CDR2: SGHDN, FVKESK. The CDR3 bases are TGTGCCAGCAGCCAAGATGTATCTAGCCTAATTTATGAGCAGTTCTTC. Residues: CASSQDVSSLIYEQFF.

The sample holds a few counts of this clonotype. This rearrangement joins TRBV28 to TRBJ2-7; 9 positions match TRBD2. This CDR3 has 13 amino acids. V shed 6 bases, J shed 12 bases, and the junction held 12 bases outside the gene matches. Germline lookup yields CDR1 MDHEN and CDR2 SYDVKM. The CDR3 sequence: CASSWRLAGRAYF. In DNA, the CDR3 is TGTGCCAGCAGCTGGAGGCTAGCGGGACGGGCGTACTTC.

This clonotype turned up a few times. The CDR3 DNA sequence: TGTGCCAGCAGCTTCGGTACTAGCGGGAGGACAGATACGCAGTATTTT. It translates to CASSFGTSGRTDTQYF. The chain links TRBV7-3 to TRBJ2-3; TRBD2 matches 12 bases. Trimming removed 3 bases from V and 3 bases from J; junction bases left unmatched: 4. The CDR3 consists of 16 residues. Germline V gives CDR1 SGHTA, CDR2 FQGTGA.

The CDR3 bases are TGCAGTGCAAACAGCCGGACAGGCATTAATGAAAAACTGTTTTTT. Its translation: CSANSRTGINEKLFF. The rearrangement joins TRBV20-1 to TRBJ1-4; the match to TRBD1 covers 7 bases. Trimming cost V 6 bases and J 4 bases; bases outside gene matches: 11. This CDR3 has 15 residues. The V gene's germline CDR1 is DFQATT and CDR2 SNEGSKA (reference sequence).

CDR3 nucleotide sequence: TGTGCCAGCAGCGTAGCTGAACTAGTCGGCGGGGAGCTGTTTTTT. Its translation is CASSVAELVGGELFF. The V gene is TRBV9, the J gene TRBJ2-2; possible D gene TRBD2, 5 bases. Trimming removed 0 bases at V and 7 bases at J, with 13 bases between. This CDR3 is built from 15 residues. Germline V gene lookup returns CDR1 SGDLS and CDR2 YYNGEE.

This clonotype was observed many times. The chain couples TRBV12-3 or TRBV12-4 to TRBJ1-5; 8 nucleotides match TRBD1. With V trimmed by 6 bases and J by 3 bases, 4 bases remained unmatched. The CDR3 is 14 amino acids. CDR3 coding DNA: TGTGCCAGCAGGGGACAGGCGTACAATCAGCCCCAGCATTTT. Translated, it gives CASRGQAYNQPQHF.

This clonotype was counted at least ten times. The genes are TRBV5-1 and TRBJ2-3; 10 bases match TRBD2. The CDR3 has 16 amino acids. The germline V gene encodes CDR1 SGHRS and CDR2 YFSETQ. After removal of 0 bases from V and 4 bases from J, the junction contained 5 bases not matched to a gene. The CDR3 here is CASSLGSSGGPDTQYF. The DNA of the CDR3 is TGCGCCAGCAGCTTGGGATCTAGCGGGGGCCCAGATACGCAGTATTTT.

This clonotype was recorded at least ten times. V gene TRBV28 combines with J gene TRBJ2-7, with D hard to call. V was cut by 3 bases and J by 1 base, with 16 bases left in between. The length of the CDR3 is 16 residues. Germline CDR1 reads MDHEN; CDR2 reads SYDVKM. CDR3 sequence: CASSFSQSSLSYEQYF. The CDR3, as DNA: TGTGCCAGCAGTTTCTCCCAGAGTAGCCTTTCCTACGAGCAGTACTTC.

This clonotype was detected only a few times. The rearrangement links TRBV10-3 to TRBJ2-2; tentatively, D is TRBD1 (6 bases). Germline CDR1 reads ENHRY; CDR2 reads SYGVKD. This CDR3 region has 14 residues. Trimming took 10 bases from V and 0 from J, leaving 12 bases between them. The CDR3 DNA follows: TGTGCCAGCCGACAGGAATCGAACACCGGGGAGCTGTTTTTT. Translating gives CASRQESNTGELFF.

This clonotype was observed a few times. The V and J genes are TRBV9 and TRBJ1-3; D remains unclear. The length of the CDR3 is 15 residues. V lost 2 bases to trimming and J lost 0 bases, with 9 bases between them. The V gene's germline CDR1 is SGDLS and CDR2 YYNGEE. The CDR3 here is CASSVAGSSGNTIYF. The CDR3 DNA reads TGTGCCAGCAGCGTTGCCGGATCCTCTGGAAACACCATATATTTT.

This clonotype has at least ten counts. This chain connects TRBV12-3 or TRBV12-4 to TRBJ2-3; TRBD1 agrees at 9 bases. The CDR3 has 15 amino acids. The J segment lost 4 bases and the V segment lost 4 bases, leaving 6 bases of the junction unmatched. CDR3 nucleotides: TGTGCCAGCAGTTCAAGACAGGGGGGAGCAGATACGCAGTATTTT. It translates to CASSSRQGGADTQYF.

V and J are TRBV3-1 and TRBJ2-1; the match to TRBD2 covers 13 bases. V lost 0 bases, J lost 10 bases, and 9 bases stayed unmatched. The CDR3 totals 17 residues. Germline-derived CDR1 and CDR2 are LGHDT and YNNKEL (reference sequence). In DNA form, the CDR3 reads TGTGCCAGCAGCCAAGATCGCGGACTAGCGGGAGAGGGGGAGCAGTTCTTC. The encoded protein is CASSQDRGLAGEGEQFF.

This clonotype was seen many times. V and J are TRBV3-1 and TRBJ2-1, with 9 bases matching TRBD2. V shed 0 bases and J 5 bases; nucleotides not matched to a gene: 17. Germline CDR1 and CDR2: LGHDT and YNNKEL (reference sequence). The CDR3 is 20 amino acids. CDR3 in DNA: TGTGCCAGCAGCCAAGAGTGGTCGGCTAGCGGGGCCCCCCGGGACAATGAGCAGTTCTTC. Its protein is CASSQEWSASGAPRDNEQFF.